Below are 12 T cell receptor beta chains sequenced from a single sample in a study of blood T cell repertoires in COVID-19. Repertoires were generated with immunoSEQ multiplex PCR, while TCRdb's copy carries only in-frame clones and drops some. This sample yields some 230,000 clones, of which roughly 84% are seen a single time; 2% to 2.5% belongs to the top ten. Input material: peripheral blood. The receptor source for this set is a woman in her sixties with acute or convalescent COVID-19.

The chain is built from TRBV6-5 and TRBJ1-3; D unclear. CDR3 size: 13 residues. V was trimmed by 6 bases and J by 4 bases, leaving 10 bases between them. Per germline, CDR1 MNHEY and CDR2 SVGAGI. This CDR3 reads CASRRIRGNTIYF. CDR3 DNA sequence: TGTGCCAGCAGGCGGATTAGGGGAAACACCATATATTTT.

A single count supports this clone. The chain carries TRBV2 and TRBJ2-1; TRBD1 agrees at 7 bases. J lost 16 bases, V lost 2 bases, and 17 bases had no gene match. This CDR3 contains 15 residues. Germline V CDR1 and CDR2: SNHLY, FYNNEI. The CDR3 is CASSESEGRGMGNFF. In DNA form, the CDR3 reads TGTGCCAGCAGTGAATCCGAGGGCAGGGGGATGGGGAATTTCTTC.

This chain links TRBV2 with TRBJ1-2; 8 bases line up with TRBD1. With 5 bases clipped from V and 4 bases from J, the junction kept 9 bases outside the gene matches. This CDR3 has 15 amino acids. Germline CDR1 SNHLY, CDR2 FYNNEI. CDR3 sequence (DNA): TGTGCCAGCAGTCGGACCGGGACAGGCCGCTATGGCTACACCTTC. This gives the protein CASSRTGTGRYGYTF.

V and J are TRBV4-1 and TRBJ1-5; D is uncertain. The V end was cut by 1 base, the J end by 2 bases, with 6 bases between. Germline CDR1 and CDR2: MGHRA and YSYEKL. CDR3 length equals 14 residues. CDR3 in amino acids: CASSQVYGNQPQHF. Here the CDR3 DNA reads TGCGCCAGCAGCCAAGTCTATGGCAATCAGCCCCAGCATTTT.

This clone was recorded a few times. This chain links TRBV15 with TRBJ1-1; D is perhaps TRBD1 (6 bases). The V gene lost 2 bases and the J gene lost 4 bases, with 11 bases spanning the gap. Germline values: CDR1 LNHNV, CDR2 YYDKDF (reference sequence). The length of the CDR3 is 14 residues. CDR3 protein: CATSRTTGITEAFF. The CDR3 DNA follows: TGTGCCACCAGCAGAACTACAGGGATCACTGAAGCTTTCTTT.

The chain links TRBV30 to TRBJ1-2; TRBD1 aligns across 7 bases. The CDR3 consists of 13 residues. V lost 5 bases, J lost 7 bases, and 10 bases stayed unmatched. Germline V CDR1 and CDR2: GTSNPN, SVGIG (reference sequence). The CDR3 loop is CAWAQGGVGGYTF. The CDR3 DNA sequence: TGTGCCTGGGCTCAAGGGGGCGTTGGTGGCTACACCTTC.

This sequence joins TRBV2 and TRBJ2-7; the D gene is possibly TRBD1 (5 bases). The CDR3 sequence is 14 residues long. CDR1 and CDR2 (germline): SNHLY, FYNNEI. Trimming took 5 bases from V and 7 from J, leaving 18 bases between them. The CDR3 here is CASSPRSYQGEQYF. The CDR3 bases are TGTGCCAGCAGTCCCAGATCTTATCAGGGAGAGCAGTACTTC. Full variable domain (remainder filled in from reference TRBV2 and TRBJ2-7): EPEVTQTPSHQVTQMGQEVILRCVPISNHLYFYWYRQILGQKVEFLVSFYNNEISEKSEIFDDQFSVERPDGSNFTLKIRSTKLEDSAMYFCASSPRSYQGEQYFGPGTRLTVT.

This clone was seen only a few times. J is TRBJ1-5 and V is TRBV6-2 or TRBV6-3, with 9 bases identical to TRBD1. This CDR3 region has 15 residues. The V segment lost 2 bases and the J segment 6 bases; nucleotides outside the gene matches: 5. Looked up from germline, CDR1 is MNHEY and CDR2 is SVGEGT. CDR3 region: CASSYGTGFSQPQHF. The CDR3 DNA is TGTGCCAGCAGTTACGGGACAGGGTTCAGTCAGCCCCAGCATTTT.

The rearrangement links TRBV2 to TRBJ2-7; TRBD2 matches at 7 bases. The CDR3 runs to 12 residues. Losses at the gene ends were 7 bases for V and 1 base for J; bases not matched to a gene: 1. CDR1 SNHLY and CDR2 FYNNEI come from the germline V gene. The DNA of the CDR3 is TGTGCCAGCAAGCGGGATTCCTACGAGCAGTACTTC. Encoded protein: CASKRDSYEQYF.

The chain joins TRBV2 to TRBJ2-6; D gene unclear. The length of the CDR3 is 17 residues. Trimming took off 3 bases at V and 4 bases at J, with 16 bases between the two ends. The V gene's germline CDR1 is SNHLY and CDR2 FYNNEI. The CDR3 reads CASSDIGGRTGANVLTF. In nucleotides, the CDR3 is TGTGCCAGCAGTGACATCGGCGGTCGTACGGGGGCCAACGTCCTGACTTTC.

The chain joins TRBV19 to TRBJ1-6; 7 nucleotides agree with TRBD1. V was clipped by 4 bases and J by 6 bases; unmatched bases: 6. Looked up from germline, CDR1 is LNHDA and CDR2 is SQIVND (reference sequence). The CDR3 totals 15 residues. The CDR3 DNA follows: TGTGCCAGTAGTAAGTGGGACAGAACTAATTCACCCCTCCACTTT. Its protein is CASSKWDRTNSPLHF.

The CDR3 DNA sequence: TGTGCCAGCAGTTACTCACCAGGGGTTGGTCAGCCCCAGCATTTT. It yields the protein CASSYSPGVGQPQHF. The V gene is TRBV6-5, the J gene TRBJ1-5; the D gene is possibly TRBD1 (6 bases). V was shortened by 0 bases and J by 6 bases, with 12 bases between the two germline ends. The CDR3 consists of 15 residues. Per germline, CDR1 MNHEY and CDR2 SVGAGI.